Detailed here is one T cell receptor (beta chain). Antigen: not known. The source of the sample is a study of post-analysis software for immune sequencing data. Broader study findings: Pronounced co-clustering by F measure was evident among identically batched samples. The normalized Chao1 diversity of multiple sclerosis patients was significantly lower than that of controls.

Unique molecular identifiers were carried by the TCR beta cDNA libraries. TCRdb used MiXCR to reprocess the PCR reads, holding one entry per CDR3 protein. Of fewer than 700,000 distinct CDR3 sequences listed, 40% to 50% are singletons. The source of this sequence is a girl aged 5-17 years with multiple sclerosis. What was sequenced was blood.

CDR3 amino acids: CASSLGQGDTYEQYF. DNA of the CDR3: TGCGCCAGCAGCTTGGGACAGGGAGATACCTACGAGCAGTACTTC. The V call is TRBV5-1, the J call TRBJ2-7, with 7 nucleotides matching TRBD1. The CDR3 consists of 15 residues. Germline V lookup: CDR1 SGHRS, CDR2 YFSETQ. Trimming cost V 0 bases and J 2 bases; bases outside gene matches: 5. Based on the CDR3 plus reference TRBV5-1 and TRBJ2-7, the full variable domain is KAGVTQTPRYLIKTRGQQVTLSCSPISGHRSVSWYQQTPGQGLQFLFEYFSETQRNKGNFPGRFSGRQFSNSRSEMNVSTLELGDSALYLCASSLGQGDTYEQYFGPGTRLTVT.